This note documents a single T cell receptor beta chain sequence. The CDR3 has 14 residues. Trimming took off 0 bases at V and 9 bases at J, with 15 bases between the two ends. The V gene's germline CDR1 is DFQATT and CDR2 SNEGSKA (reference sequence). The data belong to a study of identical twins. TCRdb re-called the 5' RACE reads with MiXCR, one entry per CDR3 protein. The profile shows hundreds of thousands of distinct CDR3 sequences, about 20% of them singletons. These records were also assigned to another study, of yellow fever vaccine responses in identical twins.

V gene TRBV20-1 combines with J gene TRBJ2-1; D might be TRBD2 (5 bases). The TCR was taken from a woman in her late teens or twenties in good health. The sample consisted of CD4+ T cells sorted from blood. Written as DNA, the CDR3 is TGCAGTGCTAGAGATGCGCCCCTCGGGATTGAGCAGTTCTTC. Translating gives CSARDAPLGIEQFF.